Sequencing of this TCR beta chain was carried out in a study of regulatory T cells in long-lasting Graves disease. The CDR3 is 17 amino acids. Per the germline V gene, CDR1 is SGHAT and CDR2 is FQNNGV. V lost 1 base and J lost 3; bases outside the gene matches: 9. Time point defined: newly diagnosed GD, antithyroid drugs for less than 3 months. RNA extracted from PBMCs served as the sequencing template. Patients with Graves' disease were diagnosed by American Thyroid Association guidelines. With iRepertoire HTBI primers and Arm-PCR of CDR3 regions, TCR beta libraries were built. MiXCR was run by TCRdb on the multiplex PCR reads, yielding one entry per CDR3 protein. The table shows roughly 500,000 distinct CDR3 sequences, with roughly 14% occurring only once. The data were also submitted as part of a second study, on T cells in Graves' hyperthyroidism and ophthalmopathy. That study adds: TCR CDR3 underwent first-round RT-PCR with the HTBI primer set. Model output signaled ophthalmopathy a median roughly 6.5 months ahead of onset.

The source is a man aged 25 to 40 with Graves disease. Sequencing used peripheral blood mononuclear cells (PBMCs), obtained at new diagnosis, from a patient treated with antithyroid drugs. The rearrangement uses TRBV11-2 and TRBJ1-2; the match to TRBD1 covers 9 bases. The CDR3 sequence: CASSLGRTGVLHYGYTF. The CDR3 nucleotides read TGTGCCAGCAGCTTAGGTCGGACAGGGGTCCTTCACTATGGCTACACCTTC.